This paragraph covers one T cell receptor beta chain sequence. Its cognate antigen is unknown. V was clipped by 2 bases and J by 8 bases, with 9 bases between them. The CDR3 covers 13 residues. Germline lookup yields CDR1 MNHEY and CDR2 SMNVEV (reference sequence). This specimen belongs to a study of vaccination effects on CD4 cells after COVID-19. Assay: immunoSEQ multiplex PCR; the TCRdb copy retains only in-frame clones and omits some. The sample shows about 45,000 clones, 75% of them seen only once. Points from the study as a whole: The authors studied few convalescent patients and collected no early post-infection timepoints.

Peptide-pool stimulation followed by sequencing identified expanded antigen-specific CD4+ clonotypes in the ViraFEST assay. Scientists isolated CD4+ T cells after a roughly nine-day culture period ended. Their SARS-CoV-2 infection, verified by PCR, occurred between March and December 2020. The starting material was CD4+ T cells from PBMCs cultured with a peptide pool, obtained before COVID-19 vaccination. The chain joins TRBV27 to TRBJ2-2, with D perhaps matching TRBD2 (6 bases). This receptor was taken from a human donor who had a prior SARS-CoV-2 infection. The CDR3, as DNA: TGTGCCAGCAGTTTAGGGGGACTTGGGGAGCTGTTTTTT. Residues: CASSLGGLGELFF.